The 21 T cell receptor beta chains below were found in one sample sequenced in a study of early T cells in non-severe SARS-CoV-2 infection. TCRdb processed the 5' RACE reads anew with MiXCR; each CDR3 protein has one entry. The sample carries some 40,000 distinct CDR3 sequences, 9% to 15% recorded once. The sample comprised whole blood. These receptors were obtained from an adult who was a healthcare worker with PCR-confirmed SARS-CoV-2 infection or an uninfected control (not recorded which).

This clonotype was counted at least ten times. The CDR3 protein is CARLNFTSGANVLTF. DNA of the CDR3: TGTGCCAGACTAAACTTTACGTCTGGGGCCAACGTCCTGACTTTC. This chain joins TRBV6-1 and TRBJ2-6, with D unresolved. The CDR3 consists of 15 residues. The V end was cut by 9 bases, the J end by 1 base, with 13 bases between. The germline gives CDR1 MNHNS, CDR2 SASEGT.

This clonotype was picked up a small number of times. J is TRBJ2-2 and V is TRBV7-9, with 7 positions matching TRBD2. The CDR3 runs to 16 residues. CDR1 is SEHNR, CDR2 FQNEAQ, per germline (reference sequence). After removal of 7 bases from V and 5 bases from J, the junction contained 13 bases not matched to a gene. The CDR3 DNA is TGTGCCAGCACCCCCCAGTTATGGACTAGTACCGGGGAGCTGTTTTTT. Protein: CASTPQLWTSTGELFF.

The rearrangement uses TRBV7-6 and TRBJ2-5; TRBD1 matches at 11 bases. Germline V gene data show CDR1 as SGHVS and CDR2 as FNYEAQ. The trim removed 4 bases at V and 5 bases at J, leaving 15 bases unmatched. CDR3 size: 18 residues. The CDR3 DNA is TGTGCCAGCAGCTCGGGGACTGGGACAGGGGGATTTTTGGAGACCCAGTACTTC. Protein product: CASSSGTGTGGFLETQYF.

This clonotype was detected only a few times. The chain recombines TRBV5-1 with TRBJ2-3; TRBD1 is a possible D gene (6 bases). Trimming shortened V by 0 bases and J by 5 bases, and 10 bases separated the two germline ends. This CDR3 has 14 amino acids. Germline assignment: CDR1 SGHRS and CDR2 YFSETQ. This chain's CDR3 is CASSLGQGRDTQYF. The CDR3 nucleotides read TGCGCCAGCAGCTTGGGCCAGGGGAGAGATACGCAGTATTTT.

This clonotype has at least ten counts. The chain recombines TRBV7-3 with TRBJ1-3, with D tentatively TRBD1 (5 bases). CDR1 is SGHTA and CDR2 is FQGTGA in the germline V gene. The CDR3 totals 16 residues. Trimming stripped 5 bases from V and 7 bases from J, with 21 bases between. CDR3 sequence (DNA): TGTGCCAGCAGCCCCGGCGGGGGTCCGGCCGGGAACACCATATATTTT. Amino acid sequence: CASSPGGGPAGNTIYF.

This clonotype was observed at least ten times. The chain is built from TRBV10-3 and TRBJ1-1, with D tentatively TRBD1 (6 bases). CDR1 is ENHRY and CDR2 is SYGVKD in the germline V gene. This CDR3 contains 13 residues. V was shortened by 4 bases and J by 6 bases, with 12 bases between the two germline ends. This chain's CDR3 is CAISGGGWAEAFF. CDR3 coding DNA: TGTGCCATCAGTGGGGGGGGCTGGGCTGAAGCTTTCTTT.

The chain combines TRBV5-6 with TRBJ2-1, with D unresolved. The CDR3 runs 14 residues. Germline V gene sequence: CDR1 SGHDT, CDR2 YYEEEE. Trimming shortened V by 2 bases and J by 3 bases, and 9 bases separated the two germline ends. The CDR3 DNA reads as TGTGCCAGCAGCTTTTACGAGGACTACAATGAGCAGTTCTTC. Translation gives CASSFYEDYNEQFF.

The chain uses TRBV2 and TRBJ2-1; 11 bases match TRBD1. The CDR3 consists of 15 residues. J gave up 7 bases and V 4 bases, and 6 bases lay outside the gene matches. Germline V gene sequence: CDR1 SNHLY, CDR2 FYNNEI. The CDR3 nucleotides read TGTGCCAGCAGTGCCGGGACAGGGGGACGGAATGAGCAGTTCTTC. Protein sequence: CASSAGTGGRNEQFF.

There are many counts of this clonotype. The CDR3 loop is CASSQDRGHGETQYF. In nucleotides, the CDR3 is TGTGCCAGCAGCCAGGACAGGGGGCACGGGGAGACCCAGTACTTC. The V call is TRBV6-1, the J call TRBJ2-5; 11 bases fit TRBD1. Germline V gives CDR1 MNHNS, CDR2 SASEGT. The CDR3 spans 15 residues. The V gene end was trimmed by 6 bases and the J gene end by 5 bases; junction bases not matched to a gene: 8.

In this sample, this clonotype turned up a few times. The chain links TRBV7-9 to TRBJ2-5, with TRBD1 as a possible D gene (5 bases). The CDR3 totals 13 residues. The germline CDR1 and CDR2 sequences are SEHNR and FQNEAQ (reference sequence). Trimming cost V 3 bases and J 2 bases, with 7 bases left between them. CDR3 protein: CASSLQGQETQYF. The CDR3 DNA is TGTGCCAGCAGCTTGCAGGGTCAAGAGACCCAGTACTTC.

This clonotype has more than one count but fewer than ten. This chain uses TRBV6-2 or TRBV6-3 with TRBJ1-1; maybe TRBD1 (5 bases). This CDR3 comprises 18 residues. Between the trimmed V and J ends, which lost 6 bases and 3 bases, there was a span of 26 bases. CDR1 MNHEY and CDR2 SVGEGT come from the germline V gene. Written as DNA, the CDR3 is TGTGCCAGCAGCTTGGAGTTATCCTGGGGGGAAATGGACACTGAAGCTTTCTTT. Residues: CASSLELSWGEMDTEAFF.

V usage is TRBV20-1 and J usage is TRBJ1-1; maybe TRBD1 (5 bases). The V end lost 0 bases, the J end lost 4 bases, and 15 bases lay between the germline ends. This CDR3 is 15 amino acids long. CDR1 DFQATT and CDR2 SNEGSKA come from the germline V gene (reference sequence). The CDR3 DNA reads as TGCAGTGCTAGAGATCAGGTGGGGGTCAGCACTGAAGCTTTCTTT. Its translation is CSARDQVGVSTEAFF.

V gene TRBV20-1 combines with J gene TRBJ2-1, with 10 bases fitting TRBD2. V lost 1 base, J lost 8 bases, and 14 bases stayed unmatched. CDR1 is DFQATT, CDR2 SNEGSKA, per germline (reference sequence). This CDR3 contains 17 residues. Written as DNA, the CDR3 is TGCAGTGCTAGAGTAGGTGGCCCTAGCGGGAGTCTCGATGAGCAGTTCTTC. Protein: CSARVGGPSGSLDEQFF.

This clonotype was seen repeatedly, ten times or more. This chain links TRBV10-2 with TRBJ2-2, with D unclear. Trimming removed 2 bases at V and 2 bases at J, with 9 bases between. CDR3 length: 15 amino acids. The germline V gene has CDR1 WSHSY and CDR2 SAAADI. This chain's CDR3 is CASSEGRPNTGELFF. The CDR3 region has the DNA TGCGCCAGCAGTGAGGGACGGCCCAACACCGGGGAGCTGTTTTTT.

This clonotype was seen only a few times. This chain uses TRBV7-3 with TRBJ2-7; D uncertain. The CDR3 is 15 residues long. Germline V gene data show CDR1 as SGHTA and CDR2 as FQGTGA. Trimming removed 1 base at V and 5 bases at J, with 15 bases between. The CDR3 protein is CASSLIATLADEQYF. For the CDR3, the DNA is TGTGCCAGCAGCTTAATAGCCACCCTGGCGGACGAGCAGTACTTC.

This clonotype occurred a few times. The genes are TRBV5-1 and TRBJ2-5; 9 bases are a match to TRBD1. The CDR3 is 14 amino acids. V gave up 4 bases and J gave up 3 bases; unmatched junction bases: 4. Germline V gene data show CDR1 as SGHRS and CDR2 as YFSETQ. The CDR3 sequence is CASSPGQGKETQYF. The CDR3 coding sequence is TGCGCCAGCAGCCCAGGACAGGGGAAAGAGACCCAGTACTTC.

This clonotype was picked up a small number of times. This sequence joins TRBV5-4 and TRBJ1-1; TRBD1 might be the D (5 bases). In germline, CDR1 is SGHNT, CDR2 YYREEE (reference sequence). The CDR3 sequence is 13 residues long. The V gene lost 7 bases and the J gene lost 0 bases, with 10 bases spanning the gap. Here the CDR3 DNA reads TGTGCCAGCGGTTTGGGACTGAACACTGAAGCTTTCTTT. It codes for CASGLGLNTEAFF.

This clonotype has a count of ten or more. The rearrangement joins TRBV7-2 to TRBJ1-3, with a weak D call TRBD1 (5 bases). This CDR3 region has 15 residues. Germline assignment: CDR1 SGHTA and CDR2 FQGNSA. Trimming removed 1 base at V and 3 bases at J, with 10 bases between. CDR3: CASSLVLGGGNTIYF. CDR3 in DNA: TGTGCCAGCAGCTTAGTTCTGGGGGGTGGAAACACCATATATTTT.

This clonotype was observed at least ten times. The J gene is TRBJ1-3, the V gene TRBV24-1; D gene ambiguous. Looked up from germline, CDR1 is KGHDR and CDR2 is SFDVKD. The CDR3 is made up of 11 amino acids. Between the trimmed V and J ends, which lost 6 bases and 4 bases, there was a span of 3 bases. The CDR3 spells CATSQGNTIYF. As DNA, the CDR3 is TGTGCCACCAGTCAAGGAAACACCATATATTTT.

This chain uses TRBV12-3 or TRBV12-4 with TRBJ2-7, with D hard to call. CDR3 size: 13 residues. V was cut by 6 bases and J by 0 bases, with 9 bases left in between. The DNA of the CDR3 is TGTGCCAGCAGCTCGGGCGTCTCCTACGAGCAGTACTTC. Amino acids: CASSSGVSYEQYF.

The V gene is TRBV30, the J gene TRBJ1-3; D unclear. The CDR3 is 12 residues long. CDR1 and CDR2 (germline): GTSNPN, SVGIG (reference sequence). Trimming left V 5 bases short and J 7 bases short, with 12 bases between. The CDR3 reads CAWRRLVNTIYF. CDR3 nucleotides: TGTGCCTGGCGAAGGCTCGTCAACACCATATATTTT.